A single sample gave rise to the 16 T cell receptor beta chains below, sequenced in a study of blood T cells in healthy people across ages. Combining a sample-barcoded 5' primer with a J-beta primer mix, a second PCR ran for roughly 7 to 12 cycles. TCRdb redid the calling of the 5' RACE reads with MiXCR, one entry per CDR3 protein. Of over 600,000 distinct CDR3 sequences listed, 46% are singletons. Sequencing input: blood. The receptor set was obtained from an elderly man in good health.

The chain uses TRBV5-1 and TRBJ2-7; D is possibly TRBD2 (5 bases). The germline V and J ends were trimmed by 0 bases and 3 bases, with 19 bases remaining between them. CDR1 and CDR2 from the germline V gene are SGHRS and YFSETQ. The CDR3 loop spans 17 amino acids. CDR3 bases: TGCGCCAGCAGCTTGGAGGTACCGGGATCCTATCGCTACGAGCAGTACTTC. Its translation: CASSLEVPGSYRYEQYF. The full variable domain, its missing parts supplied by reference TRBV5-1 and TRBJ2-7, is KAGVTQTPRYLIKTRGQQVTLSCSPISGHRSVSWYQQTPGQGLQFLFEYFSETQRNKGNFPGRFSGRQFSNSRSEMNVSTLELGDSALYLCASSLEVPGSYRYEQYFGPGTRLTVT.

V usage is TRBV5-1 and J usage is TRBJ2-1; 8 bases fit TRBD2. V shed 4 bases and J 10 bases; nucleotides not matched to a gene: 13. The CDR3 runs 15 residues. The germline V gene encodes CDR1 SGHRS and CDR2 YFSETQ. The CDR3 protein is CASSPGLASSYEQFF. CDR3 sequence (DNA): TGCGCCAGCAGCCCAGGACTAGCAAGCTCCTACGAGCAGTTCTTC.

CDR3: CASSIAGNGYNEQFF. In DNA, the CDR3 is TGTGCCAGCAGTATAGCGGGGAACGGGTACAATGAGCAGTTCTTC. This chain connects TRBV27 to TRBJ2-1, with 8 bases that match TRBD2. From germline, CDR1 is MNHEY and CDR2 SMNVEV (reference sequence). The CDR3 is 15 residues long. V lost 5 bases, J lost 4 bases, and 7 bases stayed unmatched.

This CDR3 reads CASSLLAGGPVEQFF. The CDR3 DNA is TGTGCCAGCAGTTTACTAGCGGGAGGGCCCGTTGAGCAGTTCTTC. This chain uses TRBV27 with TRBJ2-1, with TRBD2 identical over 12 bases. This CDR3 is 15 amino acids long. V lost 2 bases, J lost 9 bases, and 5 bases stayed unmatched. From germline, CDR1 is MNHEY and CDR2 SMNVEV (reference sequence).

In the case of this clonotype: At one end the junction does not follow the germline gene, possibly because of a read error. The chain employs TRBV11-2 and TRBJ2-1, with 7 positions matching TRBD1. The CDR3 is 14 residues long. Germline lookup yields CDR1 SGHAT and CDR2 FQNNGV. CDR3 DNA: TGTGCCAGCAGCCCAGGGGGTCCAATAAATGCGCAGTTCTTC. This sequence encodes CASSPGGPINAQFF.

This clonotype was counted at least ten times. V usage is TRBV7-9 and J usage is TRBJ2-7; no firm D call. The CDR3 length is 12 residues. V was pared by 5 bases and J by 1 base, with 6 bases between. Germline CDR1 SEHNR, CDR2 FQNEAQ (reference sequence). The DNA for the CDR3 is TGTGCCAGCAGCCGGCAGTCCTACGAGCAGTACTTC. It is translated as CASSRQSYEQYF.

The CDR3 region has the DNA TGTGCCAGCAGCGTAGAGGCAGCTGACAATGAGCAGTTCTTC. It translates to CASSVEAADNEQFF. The J gene is TRBJ2-1, the V gene TRBV9; D is unclear. With 0 bases removed from V and 5 bases from J, the gap between germline ends came to 9 bases. The CDR3 is 14 amino acids. Per germline, CDR1 SGDLS and CDR2 YYNGEE.

The chain carries TRBV4-1 and TRBJ2-7, with D possibly being TRBD2 (5 bases). CDR1 is MGHRA, CDR2 YSYEKL, per germline. The CDR3 consists of 15 residues. The V end was cut by 4 bases, the J end by 0 bases, with 13 bases between. The CDR3 here is CASSPYGLSSYEQYF. In nucleotides, the CDR3 is TGCGCCAGCAGCCCCTATGGACTTAGCTCCTACGAGCAGTACTTC.

The chain uses TRBV5-1 and TRBJ2-5; the match to TRBD2 covers 10 bases. The CDR3 covers 14 residues. Germline V gene data show CDR1 as SGHRS and CDR2 as YFSETQ. After removal of 7 bases from V and 2 bases from J, the junction contained 5 bases not matched to a gene. The CDR3 DNA reads TGCGCCAGCCAGTGGACTAGCGGACAAGAGACCCAGTACTTC. Its translation is CASQWTSGQETQYF.

This clonotype was counted many times. The chain has TRBV7-9 and TRBJ2-7; the match to TRBD2 covers 8 bases. CDR3 size: 15 residues. V was pared by 4 bases and J by 3 bases, with 8 bases of the junction left unmatched. CDR1 is SEHNR and CDR2 is FQNEAQ in the germline V gene (reference sequence). The CDR3 DNA reads TGTGCCAGCAGCTCCCCGGGACTAGGGAACTACGAGCAGTACTTC. Translated: CASSSPGLGNYEQYF.

The chain recombines TRBV7-2 with TRBJ2-3; weak D call: TRBD2 (6 bases). The CDR3 is made up of 14 amino acids. Germline assignment: CDR1 SGHTA and CDR2 FQGNSA. V lost 5 bases and J 4 bases, leaving 13 bases between the germline ends. CDR3 bases: TGTGCCAGCAGCCTAGGCGGGGATTCAGATACGCAGTATTTT. Residues: CASSLGGDSDTQYF.

The chain has TRBV15 and TRBJ1-5; 7 bases map to TRBD1. The germline V gene has CDR1 LNHNV and CDR2 YYDKDF (reference sequence). The CDR3 is made up of 14 amino acids. J was trimmed by 6 bases and V by 3 bases; bases with no gene match: 5. CDR3 loop: CATSRGQNGQPQHF. Here the CDR3 DNA reads TGTGCCACCAGCAGGGGACAGAACGGTCAGCCCCAGCATTTT.

J is TRBJ2-7 and V is TRBV28; D might be TRBD2 (6 bases). This CDR3 contains 13 residues. The germline gives CDR1 MDHEN, CDR2 SYDVKM. V shed 8 bases and J shed 3 bases, with 14 bases lying between them. CDR3 sequence reads: CASSGTSLYEQYF. The CDR3 region has the DNA TGTGCCAGCTCCGGGACTTCTCTCTACGAGCAGTACTTC.

The chain recombines TRBV5-4 with TRBJ2-3; D call uncertain. Trimming stripped 0 bases from V and 0 bases from J, with 14 bases between. The CDR3 is 17 amino acids. Germline CDR1 SGHNT, CDR2 YYREEE (reference sequence). The CDR3 spells CASSLAVNWPSTDTQYF. CDR3 coding DNA: TGTGCCAGCAGCTTGGCCGTCAATTGGCCTAGCACAGATACGCAGTATTTT.

CDR3 region: CASSFGLKETQYF. DNA for the CDR3: TGTGCCAGCAGTTTCGGGCTTAAAGAGACCCAGTACTTC. This chain links TRBV7-9 with TRBJ2-5; D unresolved. The V end lost 6 bases, the J end lost 3 bases, and 11 bases lay between the germline ends. Germline V lookup: CDR1 SEHNR, CDR2 FQNEAQ (reference sequence). The CDR3 has 13 amino acids.

This clonotype was counted between two and nine times. The gene calls are TRBV5-5 and TRBJ2-3; tentative D call: TRBD2 (5 bases). V was cut by 4 bases and J by 3 bases, with 12 bases left in between. The CDR3 runs 14 residues. Germline V gene lookup returns CDR1 SGHKS and CDR2 YYEKEE (reference sequence). The CDR3 region has the DNA TGTGCCAGCAGCCAGTCAACTAGTACAGATACGCAGTATTTT. It encodes CASSQSTSTDTQYF.